A single count supports the clone carrying this TCR beta chain. The sample's treatment: oral pan-JAK inhibitor, 5-10 mg twice daily. The data belong to a study of CD8+ T cells in alopecia areata. Isolated RNA was reverse transcribed into cDNA used as the sequencing template. TCRdb's copy holds only in-frame clones and misses some; the assay was immunoSEQ multiplex PCR. Among about 190,000 clones, 60% were seen once, and the ten largest hold just over 1%. The TCR sequence derives from a human donor with alopecia areata. The sequences come from CD4+ T cells sorted from blood, collected at week 24, from a patient treated with tofacitinib.

The CDR3 is CASGSPANYGYTF. CDR3 coding DNA: TGTGCTAGTGGTTCCCCGGCCAACTATGGCTACACCTTC. The V and J genes are TRBV12-5 and TRBJ1-2; D remains unclear. The germline CDR1 and CDR2 sequences are LGHNT and FRNRAP. Trimming took 4 bases from V and 2 from J, leaving 8 bases between them. This CDR3 has 13 residues. The whole variable domain, filled in from reference TRBV12-5 and TRBJ1-2, reads DARVTQTPRHKVTEMGQEVTMRCQPILGHNTVFWYRQTMMQGLELLAYFRNRAPLDDSGMPKDRFSAEMPDATLATLKIQPSEPRDSAVYFCASGSPANYGYTFGSGTRLTVV.